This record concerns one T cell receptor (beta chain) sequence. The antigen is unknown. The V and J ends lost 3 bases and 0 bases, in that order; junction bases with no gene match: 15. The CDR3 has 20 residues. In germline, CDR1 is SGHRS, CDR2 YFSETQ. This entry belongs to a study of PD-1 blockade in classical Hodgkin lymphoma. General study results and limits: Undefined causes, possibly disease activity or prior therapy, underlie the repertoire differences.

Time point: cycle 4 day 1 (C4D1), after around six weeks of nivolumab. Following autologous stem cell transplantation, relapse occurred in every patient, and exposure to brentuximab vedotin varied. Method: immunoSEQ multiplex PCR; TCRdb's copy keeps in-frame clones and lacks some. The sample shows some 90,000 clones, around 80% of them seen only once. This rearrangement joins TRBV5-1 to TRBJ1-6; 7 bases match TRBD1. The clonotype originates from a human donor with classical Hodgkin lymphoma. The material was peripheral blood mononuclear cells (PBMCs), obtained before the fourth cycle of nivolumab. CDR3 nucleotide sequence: TGCGCCAGCAGCTGGTGGGAGGGGACAGCTAAGAGCTCCTATAATTCACCCCTCCACTTT. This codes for CASSWWEGTAKSSYNSPLHF.